This entry lists 20 T cell receptor beta chains sequenced from one sample in a study of blood T cell repertoires in COVID-19. Clones were read by immunoSEQ multiplex PCR, and TCRdb kept only the in-frame ones, dropping some. The repertoire includes about 200,000 clones, 82% of them detected once, and 9.5% to 15% sits in the top ten. Sequencing was done on a sample of peripheral blood. The receptors stem from a middle-aged woman with acute or convalescent COVID-19.

This clone has just one count. The CDR3 nucleotides are TGTGCCAGCAGCGTAGGGACAGGGGGCCGTGGCTACACCTTC. It codes for CASSVGTGGRGYTF. The chain carries TRBV9 and TRBJ1-2; 11 nucleotides agree with TRBD1. Per germline, CDR1 SGDLS and CDR2 YYNGEE. V shed 0 bases and J 7 bases; nucleotides not matched to a gene: 2. The length of the CDR3 is 14 residues.

V is TRBV2 and J is TRBJ1-2, with D possibly matching TRBD1 (5 bases). V shed 6 bases and J shed 1 base, with 12 bases lying between them. This CDR3 spans 14 amino acids. Germline V gene data show CDR1 as SNHLY and CDR2 as FYNNEI. The CDR3 coding sequence is TGTGCCAGCAGGGAGGCGGGGGTTAACTATGGCTACACCTTC. This translates into CASREAGVNYGYTF.

V is TRBV5-6 and J is TRBJ1-2; D remains ambiguous. The length of the CDR3 is 16 residues. CDR1 is SGHDT, CDR2 YYEEEE, per germline. The ends were cut back, 6 bases at V and 4 bases at J, with 22 bases in the middle. This CDR3 is CASNDRRGSSPYGYTF. In DNA form, the CDR3 reads TGTGCCAGCAACGATAGGCGGGGTTCTTCTCCCTATGGCTACACCTTC.

The chain is built from TRBV5-4 and TRBJ2-1; D ambiguous. Germline V gives CDR1 SGHNT, CDR2 YYREEE (reference sequence). Trimming removed 4 bases at V and 2 bases at J, with 19 bases between. The CDR3 totals 17 residues. The CDR3 region has the DNA TGTGCCAGCAGCCAAATGTCCCCGAATGGCCCCTACAATGAGCAGTTCTTC. Residues: CASSQMSPNGPYNEQFF.

This rearrangement joins TRBV30 to TRBJ1-2; D unclear. CDR3 size: 13 residues. Germline CDR1 GTSNPN, CDR2 SVGIG (reference sequence). Deletions cut 3 bases from V and 4 bases from J, with 12 bases between. The CDR3 nucleotides are TGTGCCTGGAGCCTTACCCGGGGCTATGGCTACACCTTC. It is translated as CAWSLTRGYGYTF.

The chain uses TRBV5-1 and TRBJ1-3; the D is unclear. Per the germline V gene, CDR1 is SGHRS and CDR2 is YFSETQ. CDR3 length: 13 residues. V lost 4 bases and J lost 2, with 7 bases in between. The CDR3 nucleotides are TGCGCCAGCAGCCTGACAACTGGAAACACCATATATTTT. Translation gives CASSLTTGNTIYF.

The chain combines TRBV11-1 with TRBJ1-3; D not resolved. V lost 2 bases and J lost 3, with 14 bases in between. Germline assignment: CDR1 SGHAT and CDR2 FQDESV (reference sequence). The CDR3 runs to 16 residues. The CDR3 is CASSLRQAGGGNTIYF. The CDR3 DNA is TGTGCCAGCAGCTTACGTCAGGCCGGAGGTGGAAACACCATATATTTT.

The V and J genes are TRBV2 and TRBJ1-4; 7 bases are a match to TRBD1. The CDR3 spans 15 residues. CDR1 and CDR2 from the germline V gene are SNHLY and FYNNEI. Trimming cost V 8 bases and J 5 bases; bases outside gene matches: 11. The CDR3 DNA is TGTGCCAGCGGAGCCTCCGGGACAGCAAATGAAAAACTGTTTTTT. It translates to CASGASGTANEKLFF.

This chain uses TRBV19 with TRBJ2-3; 10 nucleotides align to TRBD2. The CDR3 has 16 amino acids. Germline CDR1 reads LNHDA; CDR2 reads SQIVND (reference sequence). J lost 10 bases, V lost 4 bases, and 14 bases had no gene match. The CDR3 sequence: CASSTQRGGPGGAQYF. In DNA, the CDR3 is TGTGCCAGTAGTACCCAGCGGGGGGGACCCGGAGGTGCGCAGTATTTT.

For the CDR3, the DNA is TGTGCCAGCAGCCCCTGGGGACAGGGGGCTAATACGCAGTATTTT. It is translated as CASSPWGQGANTQYF. The rearrangement joins TRBV27 to TRBJ2-3, with TRBD1 matching 12 bases. J gave up 7 bases and V 6 bases, and 8 bases lay outside the gene matches. The germline gives CDR1 MNHEY, CDR2 SMNVEV (reference sequence). The CDR3 totals 15 residues.

This sequence joins TRBV5-1 and TRBJ2-3, with 8 bases identical to TRBD2. The junction had 3 bases not matched to a gene; V was cut back by 2 bases and J by 1 base. In germline, CDR1 is SGHRS, CDR2 YFSETQ. CDR3 size: 15 residues. CDR3 loop: CASSLLLAGTDTQYF. For the CDR3, the DNA is TGCGCCAGCAGCTTATTACTAGCGGGCACAGATACGCAGTATTTT.

The chain recombines TRBV5-5 with TRBJ1-4; D is unresolved. This CDR3 has 19 residues. Germline loops: CDR1 SGHKS, CDR2 YYEKEE (reference sequence). Trimming removed 0 bases at V and 8 bases at J, with 26 bases between. The CDR3 loop reads CASSLVPRPRILEKEKLFF. The CDR3 coding sequence is TGTGCCAGCAGCTTGGTACCACGGCCGAGGATCTTAGAGAAAGAAAAACTGTTTTTT.

The chain carries TRBV29-1 and TRBJ2-7, with TRBD1 matching over 7 bases. CDR3 length equals 13 residues. The V gene's germline CDR1 is SQVTM and CDR2 ANQGSEA. J lost 2 bases, V lost 6 bases, and 7 bases had no gene match. CDR3 DNA sequence: TGCAGCGTAGAACAGGGGAAGCCCTACGAGCAGTACTTC. This sequence encodes CSVEQGKPYEQYF.

The V and J genes are TRBV5-8 and TRBJ1-5; D possibly corresponds to TRBD1 (6 bases). Germline V gene data show CDR1 as SGHTS and CDR2 as YDEGEE. Trimming took 3 bases from V and 0 from J, leaving 10 bases between them. The CDR3 length is 15 residues. CDR3 bases: TGTGCCAGCAGCTACGGACAGTATAGCAATCAGCCCCAGCATTTT. Amino acids: CASSYGQYSNQPQHF. Filled out from reference TRBV5-8 and TRBJ1-5, the complete variable domain reads EAGVTQSPTHLIKTRGQQATLRCSPISGHTSVYWYQQALGLGLQFLLWYDEGEERNRGNFPPRFSGRQFPNYSSELNVNALELEDSALYLCASSYGQYSNQPQHFGDGTRLSIL.

This sequence joins TRBV5-1 and TRBJ2-7, with TRBD1 as a possible D gene (6 bases). The CDR3 covers 12 residues. Germline values: CDR1 SGHRS, CDR2 YFSETQ. V lost 5 bases and J lost 3, with 9 bases in between. Here the CDR3 reads CASRPDSYEQYF. As DNA, the CDR3 is TGCGCCAGCAGACCGGACAGCTACGAGCAGTACTTC.

The rearrangement joins TRBV4-3 to TRBJ1-2; D perhaps matches TRBD1 (5 bases). This CDR3 comprises 17 residues. V was pared by 1 base and J by 6 bases, with 21 bases between. Germline-derived CDR1 and CDR2 are LGHNA and YSLEER. CDR3 protein: CASSQVPRLVQGHGYTF. CDR3 nucleotides: TGCGCCAGCAGCCAAGTTCCGAGACTAGTGCAGGGCCATGGCTACACCTTC.

The chain links TRBV19 to TRBJ2-1; D is unclear. V was clipped by 8 bases and J by 1 base, with 6 bases between them. The CDR3 is 12 amino acids. The germline V gene has CDR1 LNHDA and CDR2 SQIVND (reference sequence). The CDR3 DNA is TGTGCCAGTGGAGAATCCTACAATGAGCAGTTCTTC. Translating gives CASGESYNEQFF. The full variable domain, in which reference TRBV19 and TRBJ2-1 provide the parts outside the CDR3, is DGGITQSPKYLFRKEGQNVTLSCEQNLNHDAMYWYRQDPGQGLRLIYYSQIVNDFQKGDIAEGYSVSREKKESFPLTVTSAQKNPTAFYLCASGESYNEQFFGPGTRLTVL.

The V and J genes are TRBV20-1 and TRBJ1-5, with a weak D call TRBD1 (5 bases). Trimming removed 3 bases from V and 1 base from J, with 13 bases in between. In germline, CDR1 is DFQATT, CDR2 SNEGSKA (reference sequence). The length of the CDR3 is 15 residues. CDR3 DNA sequence: TGCAGTGCTAGTGGCAGGGAGGTGAGCAATCAGCCCCAGCATTTT. It specifies CSASGREVSNQPQHF.

This clone was observed a handful of times. The chain has TRBV19 and TRBJ2-4, with D tentatively TRBD1 (5 bases). Germline V gene lookup returns CDR1 LNHDA and CDR2 SQIVND (reference sequence). This CDR3 is built from 14 residues. Trimming stripped 1 base from V and 4 bases from J, with 8 bases between. In DNA, the CDR3 is TGTGCCAGTAGTATAGTCCAGGGTAAAAACATTCAGTACTTC. Its protein is CASSIVQGKNIQYF.

This clone showed up just a few times. J is TRBJ2-1 and V is TRBV7-2; weak D call: TRBD1 (6 bases). This CDR3 spans 13 amino acids. Trimming cost V 10 bases and J 0 bases, with 10 bases left between them. Per germline, CDR1 SGHTA and CDR2 FQGNSA. For the CDR3, the DNA is TGTGCCACGGGGACATCCTCCTACAATGAGCAGTTCTTC. Translation: CATGTSSYNEQFF.